The 7 T cell receptor beta chains presented below share a single source sample, sequenced in a study of blood T cell repertoires in COVID-19. The assay was immunoSEQ multiplex PCR, and TCRdb's table has in-frame clones only and misses some. The profile shows around 220,000 clones, around 81% of them singletons. The sample comprised PBMCs or T cells enriched from blood (not recorded which). The receptors were sampled from a woman aged 35 to 49 with acute COVID-19.

This sequence joins TRBV6-5 and TRBJ1-2, with 9 bases lining up with TRBD1. Germline V gene sequence: CDR1 MNHEY, CDR2 SVGAGI. The trim removed 10 bases at V and 4 bases at J, leaving 10 bases unmatched. The CDR3 covers 14 residues. The CDR3 sequence: CAKGTGSSGYGYTF. CDR3 nucleotide sequence: TGTGCCAAAGGGACAGGGTCGTCGGGCTATGGCTACACCTTC.

This chain uses TRBV20-1 with TRBJ1-1; TRBD1 matches at 8 bases. Looked up from germline, CDR1 is DFQATT and CDR2 is SNEGSKA (reference sequence). V shed 3 bases and J 7 bases; nucleotides not matched to a gene: 4. CDR3 length equals 12 residues. The CDR3 bases are TGCAGTGCTAGTCCTGGACAGGGTGAAGCTTTCTTT. The encoded protein is CSASPGQGEAFF.

Only a few counts were recorded for this clone. V is TRBV30 and J is TRBJ1-2; D remains ambiguous. Germline assignment: CDR1 GTSNPN and CDR2 SVGIG (reference sequence). There are 13 residues in the CDR3. V lost 0 bases and J lost 5, with 10 bases in between. In nucleotides, the CDR3 is TGTGCCTGGAGTGTACGCGGGTTGTATGGCTACACCTTC. Protein sequence: CAWSVRGLYGYTF.

This clone was observed a handful of times. The chain employs TRBV19 and TRBJ1-2, with D possibly TRBD1 on 5 matching bases. CDR1 and CDR2 (germline): LNHDA, SQIVND (reference sequence). The CDR3 has 14 residues. With 5 bases removed from V and 4 bases from J, the gap between germline ends came to 14 bases. The CDR3 region is CASSVTGGTYGYTF. CDR3 bases: TGTGCCAGTAGTGTGACCGGGGGTACCTATGGCTACACCTTC. The entire variable domain, with the rest obtained from reference TRBV19 and TRBJ1-2, is as follows: DGGITQSPKYLFRKEGQNVTLSCEQNLNHDAMYWYRQDPGQGLRLIYYSQIVNDFQKGDIAEGYSVSREKKESFPLTVTSAQKNPTAFYLCASSVTGGTYGYTFGSGTRLTVV.

This clone has just one count. CDR3: CASSEPGIPGQGWDTGELFF. CDR3 coding DNA: TGCGCCAGCAGTGAGCCAGGTATCCCGGGACAGGGTTGGGACACCGGGGAGCTGTTTTTT. The chain recombines TRBV10-1 with TRBJ2-2, with 9 bases that match TRBD1. The CDR3 extends over 20 amino acids. The J segment lost 3 bases and the V segment lost 2 bases, leaving 16 bases of the junction unmatched. Germline V gives CDR1 WNHNN, CDR2 SYGVQD (reference sequence).

The chain has TRBV19 and TRBJ1-2; D might be TRBD1 (6 bases). The germline V gene encodes CDR1 LNHDA and CDR2 SQIVND (reference sequence). V dropped 9 bases and J dropped 2 bases, with 13 bases sitting between them. The CDR3 extends over 13 amino acids. The CDR3 protein is CASQQQGNYGYTF. The DNA for the CDR3 is TGTGCCAGCCAGCAACAGGGAAACTATGGCTACACCTTC.

The V and J genes are TRBV29-1 and TRBJ2-6; 12 positions match TRBD1. Germline values: CDR1 SQVTM, CDR2 ANQGSEA. Unmatched junction bases numbered 11, after V lost 7 bases and J lost 4 bases. The CDR3 extends over 17 amino acids. Written as DNA, the CDR3 is TGCAGCGCAAGTCCGGGACAGGGGGCGACCGGGGCCAACGTCCTGACTTTC. Translating it yields CSASPGQGATGANVLTF.